Listed below are T cell receptor beta chains from one sample, sequenced in a study of neurological immune-mediated disorders. In TCRdb, the 5' RACE reads were re-called with MiXCR into one record per CDR3 protein. The sample has some 80,000 distinct CDR3 sequences; approximately 6% are singletons. Sequenced material: PBMCs. All receptors derive from a woman between 55 and 75 years old with multiple sclerosis. CDR3s include the opening cysteine and the closing phenylalanine or tryptophan. D genes are given only for firm matches.

D: TRBD1
length: 14
V: TRBV5-1
J: TRBJ2-1
CDR3: CASSPLQGAREQFF

D: TRBD1
length: 15
V: TRBV7-2
J: TRBJ2-1
CDR3: CASSSGWGQGYEQFF

D: -
length: 15
V: TRBV7-9
J: TRBJ1-4
CDR3: CASSLEGTTNEKLFF

D: TRBD1
length: 15
V: TRBV6-5
J: TRBJ2-7
CDR3: CASSYSNRGLNEQYF

D: -
length: 15
V: TRBV7-9
J: TRBJ2-2
CDR3: CASSPSGHSTGELFF

D: -
length: 12
V: TRBV29-1
J: TRBJ1-5
CDR3: CSVGDSGQPQHF

D: -
length: 12
V: TRBV7-9
J: TRBJ2-7
CDR3: CASSFDNYEQYF

D: -
length: 10
V: TRBV30
J: TRBJ2-3
CDR3: CAWSSGTQYF

D: TRBD1
length: 15
V: TRBV7-2
J: TRBJ1-1
CDR3: CASRPGTGVNTEAFF

D: -
length: 18
V: TRBV7-2
J: TRBJ2-1
CDR3: CASSLAASSSGRSHEQFF

D: TRBD2
length: 17
V: TRBV14
J: TRBJ2-3
CDR3: CASSQDVAGLGTDTQYF

D: -
length: 16
V: TRBV15
J: TRBJ1-3
CDR3: CATSRDDRSSGNTIYF

D: TRBD1
length: 19
V: TRBV5-6
J: TRBJ2-6
CDR3: CASSLVDVRTGSGANVLTF

D: -
length: 15
V: TRBV12-3/TRBV12-4
J: TRBJ2-2
CDR3: CASSFSQGGTGELFF

D: -
length: 15
V: TRBV5-6
J: TRBJ1-2
CDR3: CASSLLQGPNYGYTF

D: -
length: 12
V: TRBV7-8
J: TRBJ1-5
CDR3: CASSSTNQPQHF

D: -
length: 14
V: TRBV20-1
J: TRBJ1-5
CDR3: CSAREPLGNQPQHF

D: -
length: 17
V: TRBV7-6
J: TRBJ2-3
CDR3: CASSRYQAGDSSDTQYF

D: TRBD1
length: 17
V: TRBV24-1
J: TRBJ1-5
CDR3: CATSGGGAGYSNQPQHF

D: TRBD1
length: 16
V: TRBV5-6
J: TRBJ1-1
CDR3: CASSPGTGAMNTEAFF

D: TRBD1
length: 17
V: TRBV5-1
J: TRBJ1-2
CDR3: CASSPRDRGFTNYGYTF

D: TRBD1
length: 15
V: TRBV5-1
J: TRBJ1-5
CDR3: CASSFSGTGEQPQHF